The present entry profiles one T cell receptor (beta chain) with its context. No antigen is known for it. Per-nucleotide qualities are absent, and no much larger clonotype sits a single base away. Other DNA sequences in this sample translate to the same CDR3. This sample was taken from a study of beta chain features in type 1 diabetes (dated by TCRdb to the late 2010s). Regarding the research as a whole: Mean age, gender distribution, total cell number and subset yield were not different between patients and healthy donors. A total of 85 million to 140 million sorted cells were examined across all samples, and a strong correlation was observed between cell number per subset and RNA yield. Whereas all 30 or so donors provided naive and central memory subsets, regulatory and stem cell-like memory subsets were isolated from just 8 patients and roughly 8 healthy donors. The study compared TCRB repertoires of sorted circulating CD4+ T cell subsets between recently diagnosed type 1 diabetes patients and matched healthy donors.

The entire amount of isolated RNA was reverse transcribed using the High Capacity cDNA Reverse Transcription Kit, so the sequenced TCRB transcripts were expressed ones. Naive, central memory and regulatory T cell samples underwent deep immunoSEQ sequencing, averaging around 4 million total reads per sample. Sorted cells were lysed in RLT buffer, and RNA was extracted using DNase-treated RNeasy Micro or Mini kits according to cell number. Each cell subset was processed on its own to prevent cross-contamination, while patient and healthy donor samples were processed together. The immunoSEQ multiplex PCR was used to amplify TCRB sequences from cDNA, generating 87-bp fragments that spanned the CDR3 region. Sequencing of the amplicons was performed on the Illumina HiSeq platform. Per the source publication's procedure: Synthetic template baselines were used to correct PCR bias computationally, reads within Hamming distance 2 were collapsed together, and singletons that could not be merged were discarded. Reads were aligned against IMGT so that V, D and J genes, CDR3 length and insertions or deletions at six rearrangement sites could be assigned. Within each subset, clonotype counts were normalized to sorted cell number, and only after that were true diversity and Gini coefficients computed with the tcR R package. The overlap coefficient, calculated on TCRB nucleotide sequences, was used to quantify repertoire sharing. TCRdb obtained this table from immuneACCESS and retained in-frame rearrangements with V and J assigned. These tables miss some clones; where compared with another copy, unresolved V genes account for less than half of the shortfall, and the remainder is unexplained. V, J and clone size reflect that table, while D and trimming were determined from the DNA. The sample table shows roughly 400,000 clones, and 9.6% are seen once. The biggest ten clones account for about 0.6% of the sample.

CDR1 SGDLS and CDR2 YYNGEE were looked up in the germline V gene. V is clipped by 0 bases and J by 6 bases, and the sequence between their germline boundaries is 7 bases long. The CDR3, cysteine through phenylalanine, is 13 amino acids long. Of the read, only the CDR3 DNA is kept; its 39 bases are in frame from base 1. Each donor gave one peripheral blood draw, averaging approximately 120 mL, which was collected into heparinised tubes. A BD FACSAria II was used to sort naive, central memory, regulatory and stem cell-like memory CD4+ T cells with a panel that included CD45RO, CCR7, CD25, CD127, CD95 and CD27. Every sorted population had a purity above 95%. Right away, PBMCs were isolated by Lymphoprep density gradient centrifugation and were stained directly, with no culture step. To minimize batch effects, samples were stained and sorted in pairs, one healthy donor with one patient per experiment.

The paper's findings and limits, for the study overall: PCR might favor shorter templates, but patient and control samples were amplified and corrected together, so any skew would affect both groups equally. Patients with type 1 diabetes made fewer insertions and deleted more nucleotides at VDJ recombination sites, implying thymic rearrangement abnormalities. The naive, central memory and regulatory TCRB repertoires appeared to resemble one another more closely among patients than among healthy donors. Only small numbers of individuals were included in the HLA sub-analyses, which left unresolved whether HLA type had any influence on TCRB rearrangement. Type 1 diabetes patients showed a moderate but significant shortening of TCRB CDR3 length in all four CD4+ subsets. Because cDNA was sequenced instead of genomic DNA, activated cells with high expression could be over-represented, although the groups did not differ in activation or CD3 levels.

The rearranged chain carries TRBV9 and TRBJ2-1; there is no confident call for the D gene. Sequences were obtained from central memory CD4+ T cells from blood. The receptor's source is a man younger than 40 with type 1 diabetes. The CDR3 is CASSVAGSNEQFF. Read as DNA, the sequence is TGTGCCAGCAGCGTAGCCGGATCCAATGAGCAGTTCTTC. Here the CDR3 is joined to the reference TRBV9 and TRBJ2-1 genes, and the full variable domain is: DSGVTQTPKHLITATGQRVTLRCSPRSGDLSVYWYQQSLDQGLQFLIQYYNGEERAKGNILERFSAQQFPDLHSELNLSSLELGDSALYFCASSVAGSNEQFFGPGTRLTVL.